This T cell receptor beta chain is from a study of blood T cells in healthy people across ages. Study-wide points: Unsorted PBMCs prevented conclusive naive versus antigen-experienced comparison.

This CDR3 comprises 13 residues. The V end lost 4 bases, the J end lost 1 base, and 10 bases lay between the germline ends. CDR1 DFQATT and CDR2 SNEGSKA come from the germline V gene (reference sequence). On this clonotype: Its antigen is not known.

Then a second PCR, running about 6 to 12 cycles, was carried out with a sample-barcoded 5' primer and a J-beta primer mix. TCRdb reanalysed the 5' RACE reads using MiXCR and keeps one entry per CDR3 protein. The sample yields about 680,000 distinct CDR3 sequences, about 52% seen once. Approximately 10 milliliters was the volume of peripheral blood drawn from each donor. This TCR came from a woman in her fifties or sixties in good health. The specimen sequenced was blood. This chain uses TRBV20-1 with TRBJ1-1; possible D gene TRBD1, 5 bases. The CDR3, as DNA: TGCAGTGCTATCCGGGGGGGGAACACTGAAGCTTTCTTT. Its translation is CSAIRGGNTEAFF.